A single sample gave rise to the 9 T cell receptor beta chains below, sequenced in a study of T cell responses to AZD1222 COVID-19 vaccine. Generated by immunoSEQ multiplex PCR, the TCRdb table keeps only in-frame clones and is missing some. The repertoire holds about 86,000 clones, with under 95% as singletons. Source: peripheral blood, taken on day 0 of AZD1222 vaccination. The origin of the receptors is an adult in good health.

The V gene is TRBV19, the J gene TRBJ1-2, with TRBD1 matching 7 bases. Unmatched junction bases numbered 5, after V lost 4 bases and J lost 6 bases. Germline V CDR1 and CDR2: LNHDA, SQIVND (reference sequence). The CDR3 consists of 13 residues. CDR3 nucleotides: TGTGCCAGTAGTACGAGACAGGGAAATGGCTACACCTTC. It is translated as CASSTRQGNGYTF. The variable domain in full, completed from reference TRBV19 and TRBJ1-2, reads DGGITQSPKYLFRKEGQNVTLSCEQNLNHDAMYWYRQDPGQGLRLIYYSQIVNDFQKGDIAEGYSVSREKKESFPLTVTSAQKNPTAFYLCASSTRQGNGYTFGSGTRLTVV.

The chain couples TRBV27 to TRBJ2-1; D gene uncertain. The V end was cut by 3 bases, the J end by 7 bases, with 4 bases between. The CDR3 is 11 residues long. Germline V gene lookup returns CDR1 MNHEY and CDR2 SMNVEV (reference sequence). The CDR3 DNA is TGTGCCAGCAGTTTTGGGAATGAGCAGTTCTTC. As protein: CASSFGNEQFF.

The rearrangement uses TRBV5-1 and TRBJ1-2, with 7 positions matching TRBD1. With V trimmed by 4 bases and J by 0 bases, 6 bases remained unmatched. Germline V gene data show CDR1 as SGHRS and CDR2 as YFSETQ. CDR3 size: 15 residues. In DNA, the CDR3 is TGCGCCAGCAGCCCCCAGACAGGGACTAACTATGGCTACACCTTC. Encoded protein: CASSPQTGTNYGYTF. Together with reference TRBV5-1 and TRBJ1-2, the CDR3 gives the full variable domain: KAGVTQTPRYLIKTRGQQVTLSCSPISGHRSVSWYQQTPGQGLQFLFEYFSETQRNKGNFPGRFSGRQFSNSRSEMNVSTLELGDSALYLCASSPQTGTNYGYTFGSGTRLTVV.

The rearrangement links TRBV18 to TRBJ2-3; D is unresolved. The CDR3 has 13 residues. Trimming removed 4 bases from V and 2 bases from J, with 7 bases in between. Germline lookup yields CDR1 KGHSH and CDR2 LQKENI. The CDR3 region has the DNA TGTGCCAGCTCACTTAGAACCACAGATACGCAGTATTTT. Its protein product is CASSLRTTDTQYF.

This clone has just one count. V and J are TRBV18 and TRBJ1-1, with 10 bases aligning to TRBD1. The trim removed 6 bases at V and 4 bases at J, leaving 14 bases unmatched. Germline V gene data show CDR1 as KGHSH and CDR2 as LQKENI. This CDR3 has 17 residues. CDR3 region: CASSPPGQGRGVTEAFF. DNA of the CDR3: TGTGCCAGCTCTCCGCCGGGACAGGGGAGGGGCGTCACTGAAGCTTTCTTT.

Only one count was recorded for this clone. The CDR3 loop is CASSFRGRDYNEQFF. CDR3 DNA sequence: TGTGCCAGCAGCTTCCGCGGGAGGGACTACAATGAGCAGTTCTTC. The V and J genes are TRBV21-1 and TRBJ2-1; the table's D call of TRBD2 was not tested on the DNA. TRBV21-1 is described as a pseudogene. CDR3 size: 15 residues.

The chain joins TRBV7-9 to TRBJ2-7; D gene unclear. The CDR3 is made up of 16 amino acids. CDR1 is SEHNR and CDR2 is FQNEAQ in the germline V gene (reference sequence). Trimming stripped 5 bases from V and 2 bases from J, with 19 bases between. The CDR3 reads CASSHSSGRRAYEQYF. The CDR3 bases are TGTGCCAGCAGCCATAGCTCCGGCCGGCGAGCCTACGAGCAGTACTTC.

This rearrangement joins TRBV5-1 to TRBJ1-4; TRBD1 is a possible D gene (6 bases). V was clipped by 4 bases and J by 8 bases, with 15 bases between them. This CDR3 has 14 residues. Germline lookup yields CDR1 SGHRS and CDR2 YFSETQ. CDR3 region: CASSEQGLREKLFF. CDR3 sequence (DNA): TGCGCCAGCAGCGAACAGGGTTTGAGGGAAAAACTGTTTTTT.

This clone was counted between two and nine times. This chain joins TRBV7-9 and TRBJ2-2; D remains unclear. The CDR3 is 14 residues long. Trimming cost V 5 bases and J 2 bases, with 9 bases left between them. Per the germline V gene, CDR1 is SEHNR and CDR2 is FQNEAQ (reference sequence). The CDR3 here is CASSTLVNTGELFF. CDR3 nucleotide sequence: TGTGCCAGCAGCACGCTGGTTAACACCGGGGAGCTGTTTTTT.